A selection of T cell receptor beta chains follows, all from one sample in a study of T cell changes during pregnancy in multiple sclerosis. TCRdb's table, derived via immunoSEQ multiplex PCR, lists solely in-frame clones and lacks some. The sample records about 75,000 clones, 94% being singletons. The specimen was CD4+ T cells from peripheral blood mononuclear cells, collected after pregnancy. These receptor sequences come from a female donor with multiple sclerosis, enrolled in a pregnancy study. Each CDR3 is given with its conserved first and last residue. A D gene is named only where the DNA matches it firmly. Some rows have no size entry. The others give once, few or many, or a class for an expanded clone.

d_gene: -
abundance: -
v_gene: TRBV5-1
j_gene: TRBJ2-7
CDR3nt: TGCGCCAGCAGCTTGGCCCCGGGGTACGAGCAGTACTTC
CDR3aa: CASSLAPGYEQYF

d_gene: -
abundance: -
v_gene: TRBV6-1
j_gene: TRBJ1-1
CDR3nt: TGTGCCAGCAGTGAGGGAGCAAACACTGAAGCTTTCTTT
CDR3aa: CASSEGANTEAFF

d_gene: -
abundance: -
v_gene: TRBV6-5
j_gene: TRBJ2-1
CDR3nt: TGTGCCAGCAGCCAAACTCGGACAAATGAGCAGTTCTTC
CDR3aa: CASSQTRTNEQFF

d_gene: -
abundance: -
v_gene: TRBV29-1
j_gene: TRBJ2-1
CDR3nt: TGCAGCGCCGCAGGGGCGACTCAGTTCTTC
CDR3aa: CSAAGATQFF

d_gene: -
abundance: -
v_gene: TRBV6-5
j_gene: TRBJ2-5
CDR3nt: TGTGCCAGCAGTTACGGGGGAGGGGGGAACGAAGAGACCCAGTACTTC
CDR3aa: CASSYGGGGNEETQYF

d_gene: -
abundance: -
v_gene: TRBV18
j_gene: TRBJ2-7
CDR3nt: TGTGCCAGCTCGAGCGGATACGAGCAGTACTTC
CDR3aa: CASSSGYEQYF

d_gene: -
abundance: -
v_gene: TRBV11-3
j_gene: TRBJ1-1
CDR3nt: TGTGCCAGCAGCTTAGGACCTGGACGGGAACTTTTCTTT
CDR3aa: CASSLGPGRELFF

d_gene: -
abundance: -
v_gene: TRBV28
j_gene: TRBJ1-2
CDR3nt: TGTGCCAGCAGTTTAGAGGGTTACGAGGAGAACTATGGCTACACCTTC
CDR3aa: CASSLEGYEENYGYTF

d_gene: TRBD1
abundance: -
v_gene: TRBV5-1
j_gene: TRBJ2-2
CDR3nt: TGCGCCAGCAGCTTGGGGGCGACAGGGCCCACCGGGGAGCTGTTTTTT
CDR3aa: CASSLGATGPTGELFF

d_gene: -
abundance: once
v_gene: TRBV11-2
j_gene: TRBJ1-4
CDR3nt: TGTGCCAGCAGCTACGTAGGGGAGGATGAAAAACTGTTTTTT
CDR3aa: CASSYVGEDEKLFF

d_gene: TRBD2
abundance: once
v_gene: TRBV6-6
j_gene: TRBJ2-7
CDR3nt: TGTGCCAGCACTAACAAAGGGCTAGCGGGACATGAGCAGTACTTC
CDR3aa: CASTNKGLAGHEQYF

d_gene: TRBD2
abundance: -
v_gene: TRBV7-6
j_gene: TRBJ2-2
CDR3nt: TGTGCCAGCAGCTGGACTAGCGGGAACACCGGGGAGCTGTTTTTT
CDR3aa: CASSWTSGNTGELFF

d_gene: TRBD1
abundance: -
v_gene: TRBV29-1
j_gene: TRBJ1-1
CDR3nt: TGCAGCGTCGGCGGCGGGGCACAGGGGAGTTTCACTGAAGCTTTCTTT
CDR3aa: CSVGGGAQGSFTEAFF

d_gene: TRBD1
abundance: -
v_gene: TRBV28
j_gene: TRBJ2-1
CDR3nt: TGTGCCAGCAGTTTATGGACAGGGGGCTCTTATGAGCAGTTCTTC
CDR3aa: CASSLWTGGSYEQFF